These 3 T cell receptor beta chains were all obtained from the same sample, sequenced in a study of blood T cell repertoires in COVID-19. Only in-frame clones appear in the TCRdb table, and some are missing; sequencing was by immunoSEQ multiplex PCR. The sample has 250,000 to 350,000 clones, around 85% seen once. The sequenced sample consisted of PBMCs or T cells enriched from blood (not recorded which). The source of these receptors is a woman aged 45-60 years who had recovered from COVID-19.

CDR3 region: CASSHLAGGPSTDTQYF. The DNA of the CDR3 is TGTGCCAGCAGCCATCTAGCGGGAGGGCCTAGCACAGATACGCAGTATTTT. The chain has TRBV7-9 and TRBJ2-3; TRBD2 matches at 12 bases. From germline, CDR1 is SEHNR and CDR2 FQNEAQ (reference sequence). The CDR3 consists of 17 residues. After removal of 5 bases from V and 0 bases from J, the junction contained 6 bases not matched to a gene.

This chain connects TRBV5-1 to TRBJ1-2, with 7 positions matching TRBD1. Germline trimming cut 2 bases from V and 3 bases from J; bases unmatched to any gene: 7. Germline CDR1 is SGHRS and CDR2 is YFSETQ. This CDR3 is 15 amino acids long. The CDR3 reads CASSLGGGRDYGYTF. CDR3 DNA sequence: TGCGCCAGCAGCTTAGGAGGGGGCAGGGACTATGGCTACACCTTC.

This chain joins TRBV9 and TRBJ1-1; tentatively, D is TRBD1 (5 bases). The CDR3 is 15 residues long. The ends were cut back, 4 bases at V and 0 bases at J, with 13 bases in the middle. The germline V gene has CDR1 SGDLS and CDR2 YYNGEE. The CDR3: CASSPRAQVNTEAFF. In DNA form, the CDR3 reads TGTGCCAGCAGCCCCAGGGCCCAAGTGAACACTGAAGCTTTCTTT.